The 5 T cell receptor beta chains given below trace back to one sample, sequenced in a study of CD8 T cells in ankylosing spondylitis. TCRdb ran MiXCR on the 5' RACE reads and lists one entry per CDR3 protein. The table lists about 33,000 distinct CDR3 sequences, 11% of them singletons. Material for sequencing was synovial fluid, either unsorted or a sorted T cell fraction (not recorded which). The receptors originated from a male donor with ankylosing spondylitis.

This clonotype has just a few counts. The chain couples TRBV9 to TRBJ2-4; the D is unclear. Germline assignment: CDR1 SGDLS and CDR2 YYNGEE. This CDR3 spans 17 amino acids. Trimming cost V 4 bases and J 0 bases, with 17 bases left between them. The CDR3 here is CASSPRHFPLAKNIQYF. CDR3 nucleotides: TGTGCCAGCAGCCCCCGACATTTTCCACTAGCCAAAAACATTCAGTACTTC.

This clonotype is large by share. This chain uses TRBV19 with TRBJ2-1; TRBD2 agrees at 8 bases. The V gene's germline CDR1 is LNHDA and CDR2 SQIVND (reference sequence). CDR3 length: 14 residues. The J segment lost 3 bases and the V segment lost 6 bases, leaving 4 bases of the junction unmatched. The CDR3 spells CASSGRAFYNEQFF. CDR3 nucleotide sequence: TGTGCCAGTAGCGGGAGGGCCTTCTACAATGAGCAGTTCTTC.

This clonotype was seen a handful of times. This chain connects TRBV15 to TRBJ2-1; perhaps TRBD1 as D (6 bases). Germline assignment: CDR1 LNHNV and CDR2 YYDKDF (reference sequence). V lost 5 bases to trimming and J lost 4 bases, with 15 bases between them. The CDR3 is 15 amino acids. The CDR3 loop reads CATSGTTGKYNEQFF. The CDR3 DNA reads as TGTGCCACCAGCGGGACGACAGGTAAATACAATGAGCAGTTCTTC.

This clonotype was detected ten times or more. The V and J genes are TRBV21-1 and TRBJ2-3; TRBD1, as called in the table, went unchecked against the DNA. TRBV21-1 is annotated as a pseudogene. This CDR3 is 15 amino acids long. The DNA of the CDR3 is TGTGCCAGCAAGACCAGGGGGCTACCTCAAGGTACGCAGTATTTT. It yields the protein CASKTRGLPQGTQYF.

The sample holds many counts of this clonotype. V usage is TRBV7-9 and J usage is TRBJ2-3; weak D call: TRBD2 (5 bases). The length of the CDR3 is 12 residues. Germline loops: CDR1 SEHNR, CDR2 FQNEAQ (reference sequence). The V end lost 6 bases, the J end lost 2 bases, and 6 bases lay between the germline ends. CDR3 sequence: CASRDYTDTQYF. DNA of the CDR3: TGTGCCAGCAGAGACTACACAGATACGCAGTATTTT.